A single sample is the source of the 24 T cell receptor beta chains below, sequenced in a study of CD4 T cells in relation to SARS-CoV-2 and coronaviruses (dated by TCRdb to the early 2020s). CD4+ T cells from unexposed donors were collected before the COVID-19 pandemic (2011-2018). Following 10 days of culture, the EasySep CD4+ T cell isolation kit was used to isolate CD4+ T cells. The antigens for these receptors are not known. The protocol used for the library was the immunoSEQ multiplex PCR assay. The table was pulled from immuneACCESS by TCRdb, which kept in-frame rearrangements only. Such tables lose some clones; where checked, under half of the loss comes from unresolved V genes, and the rest has no known cause. This sample has tens of thousands of clones in its table, and around 72% of those were observed once. About 12% of the sample is taken by the ten largest. Sequenced material: CD4+ T cells from PBMCs, cultured in vitro. All receptors come from a human donor in good health.

This clone has more than one count but fewer than ten. The gene calls are TRBV2 and TRBJ2-7; 12 bases map to TRBD2. The germline CDR1 and CDR2 sequences are SNHLY and FYNNEI. Losses at the gene ends were 4 bases for V and 6 bases for J; bases not matched to a gene: 7. The CDR3 runs to 15 residues. The CDR3, as DNA: TGTGCCAGCAGTGGAAGACTAGCGGGAGTAGGCGAGCAGTACTTC. Amino acids: CASSGRLAGVGEQYF.

The V call is TRBV24-1, the J call TRBJ2-2, with 12 bases aligning to TRBD1. V gave up 12 bases and J gave up 4 bases; unmatched junction bases: 17. CDR1 and CDR2 (germline): KGHDR, SFDVKD. The CDR3 has 18 amino acids. CDR3 protein: CAERPGQGANGGTGELFF. The CDR3 DNA follows: TGTGCCGAAAGGCCGGGACAGGGGGCTAATGGAGGCACCGGGGAGCTGTTTTTT.

This sequence joins TRBV12-3 or TRBV12-4 and TRBJ2-2, with D tentatively TRBD2 (5 bases). CDR3 length equals 12 residues. V lost 8 bases and J 4 bases, leaving 8 bases between the germline ends. CDR3 protein: CASQGSTGELFF. The CDR3 nucleotides read TGTGCCAGCCAAGGGAGCACCGGGGAGCTGTTTTTT.

This rearrangement joins TRBV7-8 to TRBJ1-5, with a weak D call TRBD1 (6 bases). This CDR3 region has 17 residues. CDR1 and CDR2 (germline): SGHVS, FQNEAQ. V was shortened by 4 bases and J by 3 bases, with 19 bases between the two germline ends. This CDR3 is CASSSLGGRLPNQPQHF. The CDR3 DNA is TGTGCCAGCAGCTCCCTCGGGGGCAGGCTCCCCAATCAGCCCCAGCATTTT.

V gene TRBV5-6 combines with J gene TRBJ2-2; 9 bases agree with TRBD1. Germline V gene lookup returns CDR1 SGHDT and CDR2 YYEEEE. Losses at the gene ends were 6 bases for V and 6 bases for J; bases not matched to a gene: 12. This CDR3 contains 16 residues. CDR3 sequence (DNA): TGTGCCAGCACAACCCGGGACAGGGCGTACTCCGGGGAGCTGTTTTTT. Protein sequence: CASTTRDRAYSGELFF. Full variable domain (remainder filled in from reference TRBV5-6 and TRBJ2-2): DAGVTQSPTHLIKTRGQQVTLRCSPKSGHDTVSWYQQALGQGPQFIFQYYEEEERQRGNFPDRFSGHQFPNYSSELNVNALLLGDSALYLCASTTRDRAYSGELFFGEGSRLTVL.

A few counts support this clone. The chain joins TRBV30 to TRBJ2-7; 8 nucleotides align to TRBD1. Germline V gene sequence: CDR1 GTSNPN, CDR2 SVGIG (reference sequence). The CDR3 loop spans 12 amino acids. The V and J ends lost 5 bases and 0 bases, in that order; junction bases with no gene match: 0. The CDR3, as DNA: TGTGCCTGGGGACAGGGCTCCTACGAGCAGTACTTC. Translated: CAWGQGSYEQYF.

This clone was observed a few times. The rearrangement uses TRBV25-1 and TRBJ2-7; D might be TRBD1 or TRBD2, each matching 5 bases. The V end was cut by 3 bases, the J end by 4 bases, with 19 bases between. Germline V lookup: CDR1 MGHDK, CDR2 SYGVNS. There are 16 residues in the CDR3. The CDR3 DNA reads as TGTGCCAGCAGTGATGCTCTCGGGACGGGTCTTTACGAGCAGTACTTC. This translates into CASSDALGTGLYEQYF.

The V and J genes are TRBV21-1 and TRBJ2-3. TRBV21-1 represents a pseudogene. The CDR3 sequence is 13 residues long. As DNA, the CDR3 is TGTGCCAGCCCCTCCAGGGCGGGAGATACGCAGTATTTT. Translated, it gives CASPSRAGDTQYF.

V gene TRBV2 combines with J gene TRBJ2-1, with TRBD2 matching 7 bases. The CDR3 length is 13 residues. Looked up from germline, CDR1 is SNHLY and CDR2 is FYNNEI. Unmatched junction bases numbered 4, after V lost 8 bases and J lost 3 bases. CDR3 protein: CASRTRIYNEQFF. The CDR3 bases are TGTGCCAGCCGGACTAGGATCTACAATGAGCAGTTCTTC.

This chain connects TRBV6-1 to TRBJ1-3; maybe TRBD1 (6 bases). The CDR3 totals 13 residues. Germline V lookup: CDR1 MNHNS, CDR2 SASEGT. V lost 3 bases and J 4 bases, leaving 7 bases between the germline ends. CDR3 sequence: CASSDRGGNTIYF. The CDR3 nucleotides read TGTGCCAGCAGTGACAGGGGAGGAAACACCATATATTTT.

By share of the sample, this clone is large. The chain has TRBV2 and TRBJ1-2; 9 positions match TRBD1. Germline V gene sequence: CDR1 SNHLY, CDR2 FYNNEI. The CDR3 is 14 residues long. J was trimmed by 4 bases and V by 7 bases; bases with no gene match: 7. CDR3 nucleotides: TGTGCCAGCACTGGAACAGGGGGCTTCTATGGCTACACCTTC. Residues: CASTGTGGFYGYTF.

The genes are TRBV12-5 and TRBJ1-1; D remains unclear. The ends were cut back, 3 bases at V and 0 bases at J, with 8 bases in the middle. The CDR3 runs 14 residues. Per germline, CDR1 LGHNT and CDR2 FRNRAP. The CDR3 sequence: CASGLSTLNTEAFF. CDR3 DNA: TGTGCTAGTGGTTTATCGACACTGAACACTGAAGCTTTCTTT.

The chain recombines TRBV6-5 with TRBJ1-2, with 7 bases identical to TRBD1. The CDR3 runs to 14 residues. V shed 5 bases and J 8 bases; nucleotides not matched to a gene: 11. CDR1 and CDR2 (germline): MNHEY, SVGAGI. CDR3 loop: CASSQSTGARGYTF. The CDR3 coding sequence is TGTGCCAGCAGTCAATCCACAGGGGCGAGGGGCTACACCTTC.

V usage is TRBV29-1 and J usage is TRBJ2-2; D is uncertain. Germline CDR1 SQVTM, CDR2 ANQGSEA. Trimming shortened V by 4 bases and J by 0 bases, and 9 bases separated the two germline ends. The CDR3 length is 14 residues. CDR3 DNA: TGCAGCGTTGTCGGCATTACGAACACCGGGGAGCTGTTTTTT. Translation gives CSVVGITNTGELFF.

The chain has TRBV10-3 and TRBJ1-1, with 9 bases identical to TRBD1. Looked up from germline, CDR1 is ENHRY and CDR2 is SYGVKD. The V gene end was trimmed by 3 bases and the J gene end by 4 bases; junction bases not matched to a gene: 12. The CDR3 loop spans 17 amino acids. The CDR3, as DNA: TGTGCCATCAGTGACGGGACAGGGTCAGTGCGGAGCACTGAAGCTTTCTTT. Encoded protein: CAISDGTGSVRSTEAFF.

The V call is TRBV4-1, the J call TRBJ1-1; unclear D gene. Trimming took 0 bases from V and 2 from J, leaving 13 bases between them. The germline CDR1 and CDR2 sequences are MGHRA and YSYEKL. The CDR3 is 16 residues long. The CDR3 sequence: CASSQEGQLRNTEAFF. In nucleotides, the CDR3 is TGCGCCAGCAGCCAAGAAGGTCAGTTACGTAACACTGAAGCTTTCTTT.

The gene calls are TRBV5-1 and TRBJ1-1, with D unresolved. The V gene lost 2 bases and the J gene lost 4 bases, with 12 bases spanning the gap. This CDR3 contains 14 residues. Germline CDR1 SGHRS, CDR2 YFSETQ. This chain's CDR3 is CASSFTWGGTEAFF. Written as DNA, the CDR3 is TGCGCCAGCAGCTTCACATGGGGTGGCACTGAAGCTTTCTTT.

This clone came up a few times. This rearrangement joins TRBV3-1 (or the pseudogene TRBV3-2) to TRBJ1-5; a weak D match, TRBD1 (6 bases). The CDR3 has 12 residues. V gave up 5 bases and J gave up 4 bases, with 6 bases separating them. Germline V CDR1 and CDR2: LGHDT, YNNKEL (reference sequence). As DNA, the CDR3 is TGTGCCAGCAGCGGACAGAATCAGCCCCAGCATTTT. Its protein product is CASSGQNQPQHF.

This clone was seen just once. Since the CDR3 does not end with the conserved phenylalanine or tryptophan, this likely comes from a read error. Because the CDR3's place on the DNA is in doubt, the DNA is left out and the CDR3 is given as listed by TCRdb. The chain's CDR3 is CASRNRGPPGL. The chain recombines TRBV27 with TRBJ2-4; the DNA was not compared with TRBD1, the D call given in the table. CDR1 and CDR2 (germline): MNHEY, SMNVEV (reference sequence). The CDR3 sequence runs 11 residues, both termini included.

This chain joins TRBV7-8 and TRBJ2-7, with 15 nucleotides matching TRBD2. The CDR3 spans 18 residues. Germline CDR1 SGHVS, CDR2 FQNEAQ. The ends lost 5 bases at V and 3 bases at J; junction bases unmatched: 11. This CDR3 is CASSRRTSGRAEGYEQYF. Written as DNA, the CDR3 is TGTGCCAGCAGCAGGAGGACTAGCGGGAGGGCCGAAGGCTACGAGCAGTACTTC.

The sample holds a few counts of this clone. V is TRBV7-9 and J is TRBJ2-7; D remains unclear. CDR1 is SEHNR and CDR2 is FQNEAQ in the germline V gene (reference sequence). V dropped 1 base and J dropped 6 bases, with 10 bases sitting between them. The CDR3 totals 13 residues. The CDR3 loop reads CASSLELSGEQYF. CDR3 nucleotides: TGTGCCAGCAGCTTAGAGTTGTCGGGCGAGCAGTACTTC.

This chain connects TRBV6-5 to TRBJ2-5; 8 nucleotides match TRBD1. In germline, CDR1 is MNHEY, CDR2 SVGAGI. The CDR3 covers 13 residues. V shed 10 bases, J shed 6 bases, and the junction held 10 bases outside the gene matches. The chain's CDR3 is CATSFQGAQTQYF. In DNA form, the CDR3 reads TGTGCCACCTCATTTCAGGGGGCGCAGACCCAGTACTTC.

The chain couples TRBV24-1 to TRBJ1-5; D remains ambiguous. Trimming took off 5 bases at V and 7 bases at J, with 14 bases between the two ends. The CDR3 has 14 amino acids. From germline, CDR1 is KGHDR and CDR2 SFDVKD. The CDR3 region is CATSALGEEQPQHF. CDR3 coding DNA: TGTGCCACCAGTGCTCTTGGGGAGGAACAGCCCCAGCATTTT.

The V call is TRBV5-4, the J call TRBJ2-3; D might be TRBD2 (5 bases). The germline V gene has CDR1 SGHNT and CDR2 YYREEE (reference sequence). Trimming stripped 0 bases from V and 3 bases from J, with 14 bases between. The CDR3 is made up of 16 amino acids. In DNA form, the CDR3 reads TGTGCCAGCAGCTTGGTAGAGGGTTGGAGAACAGATACGCAGTATTTT. Translated: CASSLVEGWRTDTQYF.